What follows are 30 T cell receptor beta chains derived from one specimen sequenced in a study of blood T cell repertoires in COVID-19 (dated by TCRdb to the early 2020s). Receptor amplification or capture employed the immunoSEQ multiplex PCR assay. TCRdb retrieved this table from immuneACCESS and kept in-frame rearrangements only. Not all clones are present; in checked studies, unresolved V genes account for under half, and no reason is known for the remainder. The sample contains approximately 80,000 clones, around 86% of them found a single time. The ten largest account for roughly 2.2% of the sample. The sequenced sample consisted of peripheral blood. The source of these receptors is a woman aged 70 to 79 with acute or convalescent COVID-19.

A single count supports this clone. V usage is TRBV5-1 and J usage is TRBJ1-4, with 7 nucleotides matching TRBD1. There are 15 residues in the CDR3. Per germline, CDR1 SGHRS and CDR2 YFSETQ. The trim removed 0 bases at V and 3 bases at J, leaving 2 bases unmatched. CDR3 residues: CASSLEGASNEKLFF. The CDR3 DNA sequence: TGCGCCAGCAGCTTGGAGGGGGCTTCTAATGAAAAACTGTTTTTT.

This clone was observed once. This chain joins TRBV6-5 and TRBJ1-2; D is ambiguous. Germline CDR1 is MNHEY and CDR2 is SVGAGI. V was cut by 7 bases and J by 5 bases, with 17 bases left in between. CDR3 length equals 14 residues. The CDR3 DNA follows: TGTGCCAGCACCGAAAGGACGGGGAATTATGGCTACACCTTC. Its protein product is CASTERTGNYGYTF.

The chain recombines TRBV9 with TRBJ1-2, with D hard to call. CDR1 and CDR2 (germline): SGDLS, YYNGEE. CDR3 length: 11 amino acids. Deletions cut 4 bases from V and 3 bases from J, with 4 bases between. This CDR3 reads CASSSDYGYTF. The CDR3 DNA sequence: TGTGCCAGCAGCAGCGACTATGGCTACACCTTC.

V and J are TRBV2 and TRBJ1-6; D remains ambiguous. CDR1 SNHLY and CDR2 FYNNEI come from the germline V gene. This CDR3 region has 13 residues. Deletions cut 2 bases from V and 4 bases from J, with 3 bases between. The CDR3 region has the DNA TGTGCCAGCAGTGAACAGTATAATTCACCCCTCCACTTT. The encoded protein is CASSEQYNSPLHF.

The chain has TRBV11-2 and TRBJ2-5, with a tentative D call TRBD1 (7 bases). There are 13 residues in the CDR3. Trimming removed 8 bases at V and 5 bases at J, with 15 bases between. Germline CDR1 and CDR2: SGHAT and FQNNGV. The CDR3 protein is CASGGGAGETQYF. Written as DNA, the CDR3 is TGTGCCAGCGGAGGGGGCGCCGGGGAGACCCAGTACTTC.

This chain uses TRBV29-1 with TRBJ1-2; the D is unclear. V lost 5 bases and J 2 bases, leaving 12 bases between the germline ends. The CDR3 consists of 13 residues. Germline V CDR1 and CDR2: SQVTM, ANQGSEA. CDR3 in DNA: TGCAGCGTTCACAGCACGGTAAACTATGGCTACACCTTC. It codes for CSVHSTVNYGYTF.

In nucleotides, the CDR3 is TGTGCCAGCAGTTTCCCCCCGGGACAGGGGGCAGGGACCCAGTACTTC. Residues: CASSFPPGQGAGTQYF. The chain has TRBV28 and TRBJ2-5; 12 bases are a match to TRBD1. V trimming: 3 bases; J trimming: 7 bases; junction bases outside the gene matches: 9. Germline V gene sequence: CDR1 MDHEN, CDR2 SYDVKM. The CDR3 is 16 residues long.

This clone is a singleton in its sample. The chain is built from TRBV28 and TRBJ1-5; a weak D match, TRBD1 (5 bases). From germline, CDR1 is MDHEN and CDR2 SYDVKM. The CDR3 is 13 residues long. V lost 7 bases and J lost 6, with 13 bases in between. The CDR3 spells CASNGADRQPQHF. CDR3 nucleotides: TGTGCCAGCAATGGGGCGGATCGTCAGCCCCAGCATTTT.

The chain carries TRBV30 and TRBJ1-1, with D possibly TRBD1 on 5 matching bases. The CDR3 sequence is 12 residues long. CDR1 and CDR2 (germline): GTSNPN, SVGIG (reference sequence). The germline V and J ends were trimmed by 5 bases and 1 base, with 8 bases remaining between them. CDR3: CAWGHPNTEAFF. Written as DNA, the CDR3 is TGTGCCTGGGGACATCCGAACACTGAAGCTTTCTTT. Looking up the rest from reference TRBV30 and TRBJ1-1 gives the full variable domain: SQTIHQWPATLVQPVGSPLSLECTVEGTSNPNLYWYRQAAGRGLQLLFYSVGIGQISSEVPQNLSASRPQDRQFILSSKKLLLSDSGFYLCAWGHPNTEAFFGQGTRLTVV.

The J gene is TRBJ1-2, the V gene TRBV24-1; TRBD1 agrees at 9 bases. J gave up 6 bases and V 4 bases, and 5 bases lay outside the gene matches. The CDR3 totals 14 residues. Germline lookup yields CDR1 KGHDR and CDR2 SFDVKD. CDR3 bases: TGTGCCACCAGTGACCCGGACAGGGGACATGGCTACACCTTC. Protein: CATSDPDRGHGYTF.

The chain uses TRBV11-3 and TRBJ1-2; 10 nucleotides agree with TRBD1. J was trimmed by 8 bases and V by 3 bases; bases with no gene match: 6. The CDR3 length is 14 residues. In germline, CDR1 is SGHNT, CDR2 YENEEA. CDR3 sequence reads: CASSLGTGEEGYTF. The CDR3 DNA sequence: TGTGCCAGCAGCTTGGGGACAGGGGAGGAGGGCTACACCTTC.

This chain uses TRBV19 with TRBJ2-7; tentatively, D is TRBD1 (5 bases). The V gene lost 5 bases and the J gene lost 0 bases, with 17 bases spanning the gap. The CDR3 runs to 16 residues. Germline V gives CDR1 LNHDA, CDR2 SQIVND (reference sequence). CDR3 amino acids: CASSGALGMSSYEQYF. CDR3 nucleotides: TGTGCCAGTAGTGGGGCTTTGGGCATGAGCTCCTACGAGCAGTACTTC.

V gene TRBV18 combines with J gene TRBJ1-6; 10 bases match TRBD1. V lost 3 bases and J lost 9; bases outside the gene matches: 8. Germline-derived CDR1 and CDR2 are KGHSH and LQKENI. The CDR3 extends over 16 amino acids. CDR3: CASSPFGDRGSSPLHF. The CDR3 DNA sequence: TGTGCCAGCTCACCGTTTGGGGACAGGGGAAGTTCACCCCTCCACTTT.

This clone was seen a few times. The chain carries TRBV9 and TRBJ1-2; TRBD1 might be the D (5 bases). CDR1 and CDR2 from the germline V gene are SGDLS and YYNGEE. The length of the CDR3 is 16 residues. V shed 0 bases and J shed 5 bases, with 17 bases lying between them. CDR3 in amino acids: CASSVALKGAGYGYTF. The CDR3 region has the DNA TGTGCCAGCAGCGTAGCATTAAAAGGGGCCGGTTATGGCTACACCTTC.

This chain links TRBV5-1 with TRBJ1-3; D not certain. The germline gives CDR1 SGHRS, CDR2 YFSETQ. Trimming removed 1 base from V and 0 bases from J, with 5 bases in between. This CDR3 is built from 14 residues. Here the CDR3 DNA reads TGCGCCAGCAGCTTGTTCGGCTCTGGAAACACCATATATTTT. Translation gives CASSLFGSGNTIYF.

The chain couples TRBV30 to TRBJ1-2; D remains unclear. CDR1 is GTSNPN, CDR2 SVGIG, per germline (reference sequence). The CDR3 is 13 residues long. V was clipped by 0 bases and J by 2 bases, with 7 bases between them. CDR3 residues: CAWSVAQNYGYTF. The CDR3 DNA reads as TGTGCCTGGAGTGTCGCACAGAACTATGGCTACACCTTC.

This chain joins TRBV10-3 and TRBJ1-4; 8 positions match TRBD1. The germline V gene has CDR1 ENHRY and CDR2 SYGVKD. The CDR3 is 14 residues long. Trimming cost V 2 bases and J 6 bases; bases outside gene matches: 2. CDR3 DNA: TGTGCCATCAGTGAGGGACAGGGTGATGAAAAACTGTTTTTT. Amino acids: CAISEGQGDEKLFF.

CDR3 residues: CASSLIGDRAYEQYF. DNA for the CDR3: TGTGCCAGCAGCTTAATTGGGGACAGAGCCTACGAGCAGTACTTC. The V and J genes are TRBV7-2 and TRBJ2-7, with 7 nucleotides matching TRBD1. J lost 2 bases, V lost 2 bases, and 6 bases had no gene match. This CDR3 has 15 residues. CDR1 is SGHTA and CDR2 is FQGNSA in the germline V gene.

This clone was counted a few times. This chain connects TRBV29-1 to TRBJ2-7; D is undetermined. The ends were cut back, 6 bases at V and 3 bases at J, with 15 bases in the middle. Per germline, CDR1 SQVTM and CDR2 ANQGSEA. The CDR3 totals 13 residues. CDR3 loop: CSVYTDTYYEQYF. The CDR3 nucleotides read TGCAGCGTCTACACAGACACCTACTACGAGCAGTACTTC.

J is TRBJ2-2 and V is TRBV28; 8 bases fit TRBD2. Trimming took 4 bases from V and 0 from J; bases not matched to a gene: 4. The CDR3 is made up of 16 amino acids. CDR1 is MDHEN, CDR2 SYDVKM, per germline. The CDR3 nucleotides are TGTGCCAGCAGTTCCCCGGGGGGGACGAACACCGGGGAGCTGTTTTTT. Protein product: CASSSPGGTNTGELFF.

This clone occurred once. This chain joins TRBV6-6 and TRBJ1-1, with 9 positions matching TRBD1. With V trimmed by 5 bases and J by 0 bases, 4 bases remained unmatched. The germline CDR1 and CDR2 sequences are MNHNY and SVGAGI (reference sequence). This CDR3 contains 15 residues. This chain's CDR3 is CASSRGTGLNTEAFF. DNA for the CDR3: TGTGCCAGCAGTAGAGGGACAGGGTTGAACACTGAAGCTTTCTTT.

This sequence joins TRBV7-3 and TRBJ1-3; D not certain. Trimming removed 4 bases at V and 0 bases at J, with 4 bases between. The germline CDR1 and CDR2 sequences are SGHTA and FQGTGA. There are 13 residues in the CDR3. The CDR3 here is CASSSVSGNTIYF. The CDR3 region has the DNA TGTGCCAGCAGCTCGGTCTCTGGAAACACCATATATTTT.

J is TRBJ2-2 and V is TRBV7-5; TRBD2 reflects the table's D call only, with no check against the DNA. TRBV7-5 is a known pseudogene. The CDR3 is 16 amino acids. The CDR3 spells CVRSSGRKENTGELFF. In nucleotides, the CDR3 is TGTGTCAGAAGCAGCGGACGTAAGGAGAACACCGGGGAGCTGTTTTTT.

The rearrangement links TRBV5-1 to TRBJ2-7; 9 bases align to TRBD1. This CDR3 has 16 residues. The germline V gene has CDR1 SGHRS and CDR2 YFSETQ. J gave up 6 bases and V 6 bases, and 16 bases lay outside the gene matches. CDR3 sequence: CASTSAHRTGVVEQYF. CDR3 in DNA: TGCGCCAGCACTTCGGCCCATAGGACAGGGGTTGTCGAGCAGTACTTC.

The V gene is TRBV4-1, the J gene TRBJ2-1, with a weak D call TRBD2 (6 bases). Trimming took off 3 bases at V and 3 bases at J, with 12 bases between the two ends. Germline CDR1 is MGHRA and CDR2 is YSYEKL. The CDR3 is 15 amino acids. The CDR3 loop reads CASSQILANYNEQFF. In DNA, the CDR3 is TGCGCCAGCAGCCAGATCCTAGCGAACTACAATGAGCAGTTCTTC.

The CDR3 sequence is CASSYAGIYGYTF. The CDR3 DNA follows: TGTGCCAGCAGTTACGCGGGGATCTATGGCTACACCTTC. The chain uses TRBV6-5 and TRBJ1-2; D gene unclear. The CDR3 is 13 amino acids. Germline V gene sequence: CDR1 MNHEY, CDR2 SVGAGI. The V end was cut by 2 bases, the J end by 4 bases, with 8 bases between.

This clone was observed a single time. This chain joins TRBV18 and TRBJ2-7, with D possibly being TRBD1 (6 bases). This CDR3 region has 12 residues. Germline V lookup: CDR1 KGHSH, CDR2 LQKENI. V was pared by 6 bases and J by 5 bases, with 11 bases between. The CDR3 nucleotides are TGTGCCAGCTCCCCGAACAGGGACGAGCAGTACTTC. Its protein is CASSPNRDEQYF. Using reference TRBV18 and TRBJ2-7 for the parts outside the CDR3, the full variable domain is NAGVMQNPRHLVRRRGQEARLRCSPMKGHSHVYWYRQLPEEGLKFMVYLQKENIIDESGMPKERFSAEFPKEGPSILRIQQVVRGDSAAYFCASSPNRDEQYFGPGTRLTVT.

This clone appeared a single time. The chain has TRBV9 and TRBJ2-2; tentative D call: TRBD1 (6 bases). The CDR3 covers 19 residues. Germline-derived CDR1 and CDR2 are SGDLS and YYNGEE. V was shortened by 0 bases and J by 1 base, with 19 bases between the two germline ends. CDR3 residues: CASSVAVEAARGNTGELFF. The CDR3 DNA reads TGTGCCAGCAGCGTAGCGGTGGAGGCAGCCAGGGGGAACACCGGGGAGCTGTTTTTT.

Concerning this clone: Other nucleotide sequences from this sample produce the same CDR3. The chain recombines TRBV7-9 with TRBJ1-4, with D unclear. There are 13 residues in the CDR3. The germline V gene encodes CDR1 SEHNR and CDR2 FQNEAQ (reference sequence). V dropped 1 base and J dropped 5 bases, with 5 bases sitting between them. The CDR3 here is CASSLGQNEKLFF. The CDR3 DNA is TGTGCCAGCAGCTTAGGGCAGAATGAAAAACTGTTTTTT.

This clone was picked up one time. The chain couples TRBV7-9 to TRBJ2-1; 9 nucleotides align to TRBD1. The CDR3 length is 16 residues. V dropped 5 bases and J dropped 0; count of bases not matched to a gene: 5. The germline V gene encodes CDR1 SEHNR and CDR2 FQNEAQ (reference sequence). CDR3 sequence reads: CASSPTGGSSYNEQFF. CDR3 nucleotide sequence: TGTGCCAGCAGCCCGACAGGGGGGAGCTCCTACAATGAGCAGTTCTTC.